This TCR beta chain came from a study of technical replicates of blood from several donors. The V and J ends lost 4 bases and 7 bases, in that order; junction bases with no gene match: 12. Germline V gene data show CDR1 as MGHRA and CDR2 as YSYEKL. The CDR3 is 18 amino acids. Using immunoSEQ multiplex PCR, the repertoire was profiled, and TCRdb retains in-frame clones only, with some absent. The table lists about 85,000 clones, roughly 94% of them singletons. The TCR was taken from a human donor in good health. The chain links TRBV4-1 to TRBJ2-1, with 14 bases fitting TRBD2. Material for sequencing was T cells isolated from PBMCs. CDR3 sequence (DNA): TGCGCCAGCAGCCCCCCCTACCCCGGACTAGCGGGGGGTAATGAGCAGTTCTTC. This codes for CASSPPYPGLAGGNEQFF.